This is a list of T cell receptor beta chains from one sample in a study of cytomegalovirus exposure and HLA in healthy donors. TCRdb's copy holds only in-frame clones and misses some; the assay was immunoSEQ multiplex PCR. The table lists fewer than 150,000 clones, approximately 62% of them singletons. Specimen: PBMCs. The receptors derive from a human donor in good health. Both conserved end residues are part of each CDR3. Some rows mark clone size as missing; the rest say once, few, many or name a class of expanded clone.

>TRBV5-1|13|-
CASRQGGPYEQYF
>TRBV28|18|-
CANTFFTHRDGGYNEQFF
>TRBV5-6|13|-
CASSFGRGYEQYF
>TRBV5-1|16|-
CASSPTSRGAEETQYF
>TRBV4-1|13|few
CASSPQVYEGYTF
>TRBV7-2|15|-
CASSLAARTTGELFF
>TRBV6-1|14|-
CASSPTGGRAEAFF
>TRBV7-2|13|few
CASSSGQGNIQYF
>TRBV5-4|16|-
CASSLVPPTGSGELFF
>TRBV19|16|-
CASSSLRQGRDQPQHF
>TRBV14|16|few
CASSQDASLGTHEQYF
>TRBV28|20|-
CASSRKWGFRDREAKNIQYF
>TRBV10-3|16|-
CATTRTSGLNTGELFF
>TRBV27|13|few
CASSLEVFGELFF
>TRBV5-4|14|-
CASSLEQLQGGAFF
>TRBV18|12|few
CASSPAADEQFF
>TRBV28|16|-
CASRGALLAEADTQYF
>TRBV7-8|16|-
CASSFPRREGGREQYF
>TRBV5-6|14|-
CASRRGGSYNEQFF
>TRBV6-5|13|-
CASRSQGNTEAFF
>TRBV5-1|16|-
CASSPSPDRGPYEQYF
>TRBV28|15|few
CASRRAGDESYEQYF
>TRBV5-1|13|-
CASSFGGGQPQHF
>TRBV7-3|14|few
CASSLNSGTDTQYF
>TRBV6-1|12|-
CASSPREAEQYF
>TRBV6-1|13|-
CASSPGLGYEQYF
>TRBV7-9|15|-
CASRVGLAATGELFF
>TRBV6-1|21|-
CASSERFGSGQGGSGANVLTF
>TRBV6-5|14|-
CASQTGMNSYEQYF
>TRBV6-4|17|-
CASSHTPRRVDRSPLHF
>TRBV28|15|-
CASSLQGASNQPQHF